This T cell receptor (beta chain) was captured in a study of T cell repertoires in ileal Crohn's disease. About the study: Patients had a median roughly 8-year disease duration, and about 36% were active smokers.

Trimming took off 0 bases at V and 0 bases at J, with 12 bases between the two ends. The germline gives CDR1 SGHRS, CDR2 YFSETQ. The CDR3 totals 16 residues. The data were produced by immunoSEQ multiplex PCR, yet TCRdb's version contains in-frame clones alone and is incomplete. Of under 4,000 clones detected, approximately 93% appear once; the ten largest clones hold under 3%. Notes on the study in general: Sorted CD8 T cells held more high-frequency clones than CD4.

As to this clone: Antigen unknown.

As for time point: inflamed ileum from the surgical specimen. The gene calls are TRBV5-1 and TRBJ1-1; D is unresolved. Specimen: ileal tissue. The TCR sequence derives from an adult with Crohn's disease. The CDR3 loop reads CASSLGGAFMNTEAFF. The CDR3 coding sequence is TGCGCCAGCAGCTTGGGTGGAGCGTTTATGAACACTGAAGCTTTCTTT.